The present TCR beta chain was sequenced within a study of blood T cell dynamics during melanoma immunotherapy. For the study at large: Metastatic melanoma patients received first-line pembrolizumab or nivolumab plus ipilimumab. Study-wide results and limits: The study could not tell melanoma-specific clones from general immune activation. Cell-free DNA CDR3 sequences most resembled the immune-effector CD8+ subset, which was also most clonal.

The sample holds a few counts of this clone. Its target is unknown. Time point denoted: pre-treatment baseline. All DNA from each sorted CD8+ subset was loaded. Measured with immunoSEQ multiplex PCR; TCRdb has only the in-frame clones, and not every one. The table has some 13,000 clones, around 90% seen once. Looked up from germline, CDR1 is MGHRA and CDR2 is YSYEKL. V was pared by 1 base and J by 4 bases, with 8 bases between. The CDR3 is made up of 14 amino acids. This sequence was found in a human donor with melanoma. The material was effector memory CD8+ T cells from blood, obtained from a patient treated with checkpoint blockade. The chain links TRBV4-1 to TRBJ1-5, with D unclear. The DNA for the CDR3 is TGCGCCAGCAGCCAAGCCAGCCGTAATCAGCCCCAGCATTTT. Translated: CASSQASRNQPQHF.